One T cell receptor beta chain is described in this entry. The CDR3 has 15 amino acids. Using immunoSEQ multiplex PCR, the repertoire was profiled, and TCRdb retains in-frame clones only, with some absent. This sample has about 170,000 clones, with 94% found just once. These data come from a study of control samples from healthy donors and cancer patients. The receptor's source is a woman aged 18-35 years in good health. The V call is TRBV21-1, the J call TRBJ2-3; the table's D call TRBD2 went unverified against the DNA. TRBV21-1 is an annotated pseudogene. Sequencing was carried out using blood. The CDR3 loop is CAVLRGGIRTDTQYF. CDR3 nucleotide sequence: TGTGCCGTCCTAAGGGGGGGAATTCGAACAGATACGCAGTATTTT.